This T cell receptor (beta chain) was found in a study of blood T cell repertoires in COVID-19 (dated by TCRdb to about 2020). In the study overall: Samples covering the acute and convalescent phases of COVID-19 were provided by collaborators in the United States, Italy and Spain. The prospective study material was composed of cDNA or gDNA derived from T cells, B-cell-depleted T cells, or PBMCs. Subjects who had been exposed to COVID-19, were actively infected with it, or had recovered from it provided the deeply sampled blood TCRbeta repertoires that made up the dataset. A freely available public database, intended as a resource for researchers studying the immune response to SARS-CoV-2, is where the repertoires were released. The samples were drawn from the first 160 participants of the ongoing ImmuneRACE study and from 950 to 1,500 subjects provided by 6 global collaborators. The sample metadata nearly always contained a de-identified subject ID, COVID-19 status, age in years and sex. Where HLA class I and class II types were available, the types were taken from metadata supplied by the sample provider, not from assay-based typing.

Each collaborating institution followed its own protocols to collect whole blood in K2EDTA tubes. For TCRbeta analysis, collaborators shipped samples as frozen whole blood, isolated PBMCs, or DNA extracted from either of those sample types. Study-wide conclusions, independent of this receptor: The quantity of clinical and demographic metadata differed by source and by participant and was supplied without curation.

Regarding this clone: This clone's antigen is unknown. There are no base qualities to consult, and no much larger clone falls within one base.

TCRbeta CDR3 regions were amplified from genomic DNA using the immunoSEQ Assay, a bias-controlled multiplex PCR. Processing in the source paper ran as follows. Nucleated cell counts per sample were estimated from amplification of reference gene primers within the assay. To quantify the absolute abundance of each unique TCRbeta CDR3 rearrangement, sequence reads were collapsed and filtered. For each sample, productive Simpson clonality was calculated by taking the square root of Simpson's diversity index across productive rearrangements. Not all clones reach the TCRdb copy of this immuneACCESS table, which keeps in-frame sequences only. Checked studies attribute under half of the gap to unresolved V genes and leave the rest unexplained. D and trimming were read from the DNA, whereas the V and J calls and clone size are those reported in that table. Across this sample there are roughly 97,000 clones, with 80% to 90% seen only once. The ten largest clones represent 4% to 6% of the sample.

The sequenced material came from peripheral blood. The receptor comes from a man aged 55 to 69 with acute or convalescent COVID-19.

The CDR3 sequence is CASSLIGRGQGDTQYF. Here is the DNA: TGTGCCAGCAGCTTAATAGGCAGGGGGCAAGGAGATACGCAGTATTTT. The chain is made from TRBV7-3 and TRBJ2-3, and 8 junctional nucleotides match TRBD1. Spanning cysteine to phenylalanine, the CDR3 consists of 16 amino acids. Left in the record is the CDR3 DNA by itself, 48 bases read in frame from the first base. The CDR1 and CDR2 encoded by the germline V gene are SGHTA and FQGTGA. Trimming removed 1 base from V and 5 bases from J; the gene matches leave 8 bases unexplained.